Following are 7 T cell receptor beta chains from one sample sequenced in a study of vaccination and CD4 T cells after COVID-19. Treatment meaning: approximately nine-day PBMC culture with coronavirus spike peptide pools or control peptides (ViraFEST assay). Sequenced with the Oncomine TCR Beta short-read assay was DNA taken from cultured CD4+ T cells. TCRdb re-derived calls from the PCR reads in MiXCR, one entry per CDR3 protein. Of 11,000 to 15,000 distinct CDR3 sequences in the sample, about 46% were seen once. Their recognized antigens are unknown. The specimen sequenced was cultured CD4+ T cells from blood. The source of these receptors is a human donor with COVID-19.

The chain has TRBV20-1 and TRBJ2-7; D tentatively fits TRBD1 or TRBD2 (5 bases each). Germline CDR1 DFQATT, CDR2 SNEGSKA (reference sequence). This CDR3 region has 13 residues. With 6 bases removed from V and 7 bases from J, the gap between germline ends came to 19 bases. CDR3 bases: TGCAGTGCCCGAACGGGGACCGGATGGGAGCAGTACTTC. This codes for CSARTGTGWEQYF.

The chain is built from TRBV21-1 and TRBJ2-7; the table's D gene call, TRBD1, was not cross checked with the DNA. TRBV21-1 is a recognized pseudogene. The CDR3 spans 22 residues. CDR3 DNA sequence: TGTGCCAGCAGCAAAGGGGGCAGGGGCGATTGTCCTGAGGGGAACAGCTCCTACGAGCAGTACTTC. Translated, it gives CASSKGGRGDCPEGNSSYEQYF.

The gene calls are TRBV19 and TRBJ1-5; D gene uncertain. The CDR3 extends over 17 amino acids. Germline CDR1 reads LNHDA; CDR2 reads SQIVND (reference sequence). The V end lost 6 bases, the J end lost 4 bases, and 22 bases lay between the germline ends. In nucleotides, the CDR3 is TGTGCCAGTAGGGTCGGCGGCTCCGGAGTGACGAATCAGCCCCAGCATTTT. This codes for CASRVGGSGVTNQPQHF. Combining the CDR3 with reference TRBV19 and TRBJ1-5 gives the whole variable domain DGGITQSPKYLFRKEGQNVTLSCEQNLNHDAMYWYRQDPGQGLRLIYYSQIVNDFQKGDIAEGYSVSREKKESFPLTVTSAQKNPTAFYLCASRVGGSGVTNQPQHFGDGTRLSIL.

The chain carries TRBV7-8 and TRBJ1-2; D not certain. From germline, CDR1 is SGHVS and CDR2 FQNEAQ. This CDR3 is built from 12 residues. Between the trimmed V and J ends, which lost 3 bases and 8 bases, there was a span of 10 bases. CDR3 amino acids: CASSFNGGGYTF. The CDR3 region has the DNA TGTGCCAGCAGCTTTAACGGAGGCGGCTACACCTTC. The entire variable domain, with the rest obtained from reference TRBV7-8 and TRBJ1-2, is as follows: GAGVSQSPRYKVAKRGQDVALRCDPISGHVSLFWYQQALGQGPEFLTYFQNEAQLDKSGLPSDRFFAERPEGSVSTLKIQRTQQEDSAVYLCASSFNGGGYTFGSGTRLTVV.

The chain links TRBV7-6 to TRBJ2-5; D is tentatively TRBD1 or TRBD2 (6 bases each). V was shortened by 2 bases and J by 2 bases, with 18 bases between the two germline ends. The CDR3 loop spans 17 amino acids. Germline CDR1 and CDR2: SGHVS and FNYEAQ. The CDR3 reads CASSLIPDKGGQETQYF. CDR3 nucleotides: TGTGCCAGCAGCTTAATCCCGGACAAGGGGGGACAAGAGACCCAGTACTTC.

The V and J genes are TRBV7-2 and TRBJ2-1, with 9 nucleotides matching TRBD2. Germline CDR1 SGHTA, CDR2 FQGNSA. This CDR3 has 15 amino acids. V lost 1 base to trimming and J lost 7 bases; unmatched junction nucleotides: 5. In nucleotides, the CDR3 is TGTGCCAGCAGCTTAGTGGCGGGGGGGCGGAATGAGCAGTTCTTC. This translates into CASSLVAGGRNEQFF.

V usage is TRBV19 and J usage is TRBJ2-7; the D is unclear. Trimming removed 3 bases from V and 0 bases from J, with 6 bases in between. CDR1 and CDR2 (germline): LNHDA, SQIVND (reference sequence). There are 13 residues in the CDR3. DNA of the CDR3: TGTGCCAGTAGTATCCAGGTCTCCTACGAGCAGTACTTC. It codes for CASSIQVSYEQYF.